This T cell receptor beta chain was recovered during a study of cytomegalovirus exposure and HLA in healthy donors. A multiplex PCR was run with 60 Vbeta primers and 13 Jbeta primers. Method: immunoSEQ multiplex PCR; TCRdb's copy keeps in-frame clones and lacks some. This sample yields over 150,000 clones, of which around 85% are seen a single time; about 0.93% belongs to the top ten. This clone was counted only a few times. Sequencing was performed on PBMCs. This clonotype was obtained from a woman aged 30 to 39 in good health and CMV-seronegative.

CDR3 sequence (DNA): TGCGCCAGCAGCACTACAGGGACGAACACTGAAGCTTTCTTT. It is translated as CASSTTGTNTEAFF. The rearrangement joins TRBV5-1 to TRBJ1-1; tentatively, D is TRBD1 (6 bases). V shed 4 bases and J shed 1 base, with 11 bases lying between them. Germline lookup yields CDR1 SGHRS and CDR2 YFSETQ. This CDR3 has 14 residues.